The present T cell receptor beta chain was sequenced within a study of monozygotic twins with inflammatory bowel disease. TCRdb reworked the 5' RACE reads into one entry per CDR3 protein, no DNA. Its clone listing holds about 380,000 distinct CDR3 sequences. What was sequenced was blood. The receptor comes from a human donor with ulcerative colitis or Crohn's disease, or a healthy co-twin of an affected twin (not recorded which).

CDR3 amino acids: CSASGGATSYNEQFF. V usage is TRBV20-1 and J usage is TRBJ2-1; TCRdb returns TRBD1, unconfirmable since there is no DNA. The CDR3 is 15 residues long. The germline V gene has CDR1 DFQATT and CDR2 SNEGSKA (reference sequence).